A selection of T cell receptor beta chains follows, all from one sample in a study of CD8+ T cells in alopecia areata. The assay was immunoSEQ multiplex PCR, and TCRdb's table has in-frame clones only and misses some. The sample includes hundreds of thousands of clones, over 60% of them seen just once. The sample consisted of CD4+ T cells sorted from blood, taken at week 44, from a patient treated with tofacitinib. The receptors here all came from a human donor with alopecia areata. The CDR3 runs from the conserved cysteine through the conserved F or W. Each record gives: J gene, D gene, clone size, V gene, CDR3 DNA, CDR3 protein. A D gene is named only where the DNA matches it firmly. Rows give clone size only sometimes, using once, few, many, or a class for an expanded clone.

TRBJ1-2	NA	once	TRBV25-1	TGTGCCAGCAGTGAAGGGGGTAGATGGTATGGCTACACCTTC	CASSEGGRWYGYTF
TRBJ1-2	TRBD1	NA	TRBV9	TGTGCCAGCAGCGTTGGGACAGGGGAATTCTATGGCTACACCTTC	CASSVGTGEFYGYTF
TRBJ1-2	NA	NA	TRBV25-1	TGTGCCAGCAGACAGCCAGGGGTGAAGTATGGCTACACCTTC	CASRQPGVKYGYTF
TRBJ1-1	NA	few	TRBV7-9	TGTGCCAGCAGCACAGGGATGAACACTGAAGCTTTCTTT	CASSTGMNTEAFF
TRBJ1-3	TRBD1	NA	TRBV14	TGTGCCAGCAGCCATACGGGACAGGCTAACTCTGGAAACACCATATATTTT	CASSHTGQANSGNTIYF
TRBJ2-7	NA	NA	TRBV15	TGTGCCACCAGCAGGGAACGAGGGGACTCCTACGAGCAGTACTTC	CATSRERGDSYEQYF
TRBJ1-1	NA	NA	TRBV14	TGTGCCAGCAGCCCACAGGCAAACACTGAAGCTTTCTTT	CASSPQANTEAFF
TRBJ1-2	TRBD1	NA	TRBV6-5	TGTGCCAGCAGTTACTCGACAGGGACAGCTAACTATGGCTACACCTTC	CASSYSTGTANYGYTF
TRBJ1-2	TRBD1	NA	TRBV15	TGTGCCACCAGCGACCGGGACAGCCGAAGGAACACCTTC	CATSDRDSRRNTF
TRBJ2-6	TRBD1	once	TRBV5-4	TGTGCCAGCAGCAAAGGGACAGTCAGCCTCTCTGGGGCCAACGTCCTGACTTTC	CASSKGTVSLSGANVLTF
TRBJ2-3	NA	NA	TRBV18	TGTGCCAGCTCACCGTCAGATACGCAGTATTTT	CASSPSDTQYF
TRBJ2-3	NA	NA	TRBV9	TGTGCCAGCAGCCCCCACCTGGAGCAGTATTTT	CASSPHLEQYF
TRBJ2-4	TRBD1	NA	TRBV7-2	TGTGCCAGCAGCTTTGGGGACAGGGATTGGTTGGACTTC	CASSFGDRDWLDF
TRBJ2-4	NA	NA	TRBV30	TGTGCCGTTGGTCGCGGCATTCAGTACTTC	CAVGRGIQYF
TRBJ1-1	NA	NA	TRBV30	TGTGCCTGCCGGTTCAGGAACACTGAAGCTTTCTTT	CACRFRNTEAFF
TRBJ2-7	NA	NA	TRBV11-2	TGTGCCAGCAGCTTAGATCCGGATAACGAGCAGTACTTC	CASSLDPDNEQYF
TRBJ2-7	NA	NA	TRBV7-2	TGTGCCAGCAGCGCCTTGCGGGGCCTGGGGGAGCAGTACTTC	CASSALRGLGEQYF
TRBJ1-5	TRBD1	NA	TRBV27	TGTGCCAGCAGTACGACAGGGGGAGTCAATCAGCCCCAGCATTTT	CASSTTGGVNQPQHF
TRBJ2-1	NA	NA	TRBV14	TGTGCCAGCAGCCGCGGACCCTACAATGAGCAGTTCTTC	CASSRGPYNEQFF
TRBJ2-1	TRBD1	NA	TRBV6-5	TGTGCCAGCAGTCCGGGACAGGGCTCCTACAATGAGCAGTTCTTC	CASSPGQGSYNEQFF
TRBJ2-7	NA	few	TRBV29-1	TGCAGCGTTGAAATAAAACAGGGTTTCGAGCAGTACTTC	CSVEIKQGFEQYF
TRBJ2-3	NA	NA	TRBV5-1	TGCGCCAGCAGCTCACTACCCGGGAGTCCTAGCACAGATACGCAGTATTTT	CASSSLPGSPSTDTQYF
TRBJ1-5	TRBD1	NA	TRBV10-3	TGTGCCCGCAAACAGGCGGGACAGGGGGCGATTGGCAATCAGCCCCAGCATTTT	CARKQAGQGAIGNQPQHF